This T cell receptor (beta chain) was recovered during a study of blood T cell repertoires in COVID-19. The table lists this clone with a count of one. Data came from immunoSEQ multiplex PCR; TCRdb stores just in-frame clones and leaves some out. The data show some 150,000 clones, approximately 83% seen once. This CDR3 has 20 residues. Per germline, CDR1 MGHRA and CDR2 YSYEKL. The ends lost 0 bases at V and 6 bases at J; junction bases unmatched: 17. The clonotype was recovered from a human donor in a cohort sampled during active COVID-19. The sequenced material came from peripheral blood. This sequence joins TRBV4-1 and TRBJ2-3, with 11 bases fitting TRBD2. The CDR3 nucleotides are TGCGCCAGCAGCCAAGATTCCATGGACACTAGCGGGGGCCGGGTGGATACGCAGTATTTT. Translation: CASSQDSMDTSGGRVDTQYF.